The 31 T cell receptor beta chains below were found in one sample sequenced in a study of T cells in Graves' hyperthyroidism and ophthalmopathy. There were TCR beta CDR3 regions amplified from RNA transcripts. The TCR CDR3 first-round RT-PCR relied on the HTBI primer set. TCRdb fed the multiplex PCR reads into MiXCR, producing one record per CDR3 protein. The data hold some 580,000 distinct CDR3 sequences, with roughly 16% observed a single time. Sequencing was done on a sample of blood. The receptors derive from a woman between 40 and 55 years old with Graves' ophthalmopathy.

This clonotype was seen repeatedly, ten times or more. The chain carries TRBV18 and TRBJ1-1, with D unclear. Germline CDR1 and CDR2: KGHSH and LQKENI. The ends were cut back, 3 bases at V and 3 bases at J, with 5 bases in the middle. The CDR3 is 12 residues long. CDR3 residues: CASSPMDTEAFF. The CDR3 DNA is TGTGCCAGCTCACCGATGGACACTGAAGCTTTCTTT.

This clonotype showed up many times. V usage is TRBV12-3 or TRBV12-4 and J usage is TRBJ1-3; TRBD1 aligns across 10 bases. This CDR3 region has 16 residues. V shed 3 bases and J 9 bases; nucleotides not matched to a gene: 11. CDR3 DNA: TGTGCCAGCAGTTTCCCCGGGACAGGGGCTGTGGGCACCATATATTTT. This translates into CASSFPGTGAVGTIYF.

This clonotype occurred many times. J is TRBJ2-5 and V is TRBV11-2; tentative D call: TRBD2 (5 bases). Germline CDR1 and CDR2: SGHAT and FQNNGV. V lost 5 bases and J lost 4, with 14 bases in between. The CDR3 length is 14 residues. The CDR3 DNA sequence: TGTGCCAGCAGCCCGCCTAGCTTTCGAGAGACCCAGTACTTC. It is translated as CASSPPSFRETQYF.

This clonotype was seen at least ten times. This chain uses TRBV18 with TRBJ1-2; unclear D gene. The germline V gene has CDR1 KGHSH and CDR2 LQKENI. CDR3 length equals 14 residues. The ends were cut back, 1 base at V and 2 bases at J, with 8 bases in the middle. The CDR3 sequence: CASSPLQDNYGYTF. The CDR3 DNA reads TGTGCCAGCTCACCACTTCAGGACAACTATGGCTACACCTTC.

This chain links TRBV6-1 with TRBJ1-3; TRBD1 matches 7 bases. This CDR3 has 16 residues. The germline CDR1 and CDR2 sequences are MNHNS and SASEGT. With 6 bases clipped from V and 3 bases from J, the junction kept 11 bases outside the gene matches. The CDR3 nucleotides are TGTGCCAGCAGCCCACAAACACAGGGGTTTGGAAACACCATATATTTT. Amino acids: CASSPQTQGFGNTIYF.

The chain recombines TRBV19 with TRBJ2-1; perhaps TRBD2 as D (5 bases). There are 15 residues in the CDR3. CDR1 is LNHDA, CDR2 SQIVND, per germline (reference sequence). Trimming pared 6 bases from V and 5 bases from J, leaving 17 bases between. The CDR3 loop reads CASRGMGAVDNEQFF. The CDR3 DNA reads TGTGCCAGTAGAGGGATGGGAGCGGTAGACAATGAGCAGTTCTTC.

A note on this clonotype: A much larger clone lies a single base off, so this may be a read error. The rearrangement joins TRBV11-2 to TRBJ1-4, with D perhaps TRBD1 (5 bases). Germline V gene lookup returns CDR1 SGHAT and CDR2 FQNNGV. The CDR3 is 18 residues long. The CDR3 coding sequence is TGTGCCAGCAGCTCCCATCATGGGCTAGCGGGACGGTGGGAAAAACTGCTTTTT. This translates into CASSSHHGLAGRWEKLLF. The full variable domain, in which reference TRBV11-2 and TRBJ1-4 provide the parts outside the CDR3, is EAGVAQSPRYKIIEKRQSVAFWCNPISGHATLYWYQQILGQGPKLLIQFQNNGVVDDSQLPKDRFSAERLKGVDSTLKIQPAKLEDSAVYLCASSSHHGLAGRWEKLLFGSGTQLSVL.

Many counts were recorded for this clonotype. DNA of the CDR3: TGTGCCAGCAGCCCCCCGGCGGGACGGGAGCAGTACTTC. It codes for CASSPPAGREQYF. The J gene is TRBJ2-7, the V gene TRBV7-9, with D maybe TRBD2 (6 bases). Germline CDR1 and CDR2: SEHNR and FQNEAQ (reference sequence). Trimming cost V 5 bases and J 7 bases, with 15 bases left between them. This CDR3 region has 13 residues.

This clonotype was seen only a few times. The rearrangement links TRBV9 to TRBJ1-4; D is unresolved. This CDR3 has 14 amino acids. Germline CDR1 SGDLS, CDR2 YYNGEE. With 3 bases removed from V and 5 bases from J, the gap between germline ends came to 11 bases. The CDR3 loop is CASSGDGLNEKLFF. In DNA, the CDR3 is TGTGCCAGCAGCGGAGACGGATTAAATGAAAAACTGTTTTTT.

This clonotype was recorded at least ten times. V usage is TRBV20-1 and J usage is TRBJ2-5; D possibly matches TRBD1 or TRBD2 (5 bases each). Trimming stripped 4 bases from V and 2 bases from J, with 14 bases between. The CDR3 is 14 residues long. The germline CDR1 and CDR2 sequences are DFQATT and SNEGSKA (reference sequence). The CDR3 nucleotides read TGCAGTGCTACTCCCGGGACGCTTCAAGAGACCCAGTACTTC. Translated: CSATPGTLQETQYF.

This clonotype has only a few counts. The chain joins TRBV27 to TRBJ2-1; TRBD2 is a possible D gene (6 bases). The germline CDR1 and CDR2 sequences are MNHEY and SMNVEV (reference sequence). The CDR3 totals 14 residues. V was cut by 8 bases and J by 0 bases, with 11 bases left in between. The CDR3 here is CASGGSSSYNEQFF. The DNA for the CDR3 is TGTGCCAGCGGGGGGAGCAGCTCCTACAATGAGCAGTTCTTC.

The chain employs TRBV19 and TRBJ2-2; TRBD2 aligns across 11 bases. V lost 5 bases and J lost 5; bases outside the gene matches: 4. This CDR3 has 15 residues. Germline V gives CDR1 LNHDA, CDR2 SQIVND (reference sequence). The CDR3 region has the DNA TGTGCCAGTAGTGCTAGCGGGAGGCTTACCGGGGAGCTGTTTTTT. Its translation: CASSASGRLTGELFF.

This clonotype was detected many times. The chain employs TRBV6-1 and TRBJ2-2; 7 positions agree with TRBD2. Germline CDR1 reads MNHNS; CDR2 reads SASEGT. The CDR3 sequence is 17 residues long. The J segment lost 6 bases and the V segment lost 2 bases, leaving 12 bases of the junction unmatched. The CDR3 DNA is TGTGCCAGCAGTGAAATTGCGGGAGAACTAGGCTCCGGGGAGCTGTTTTTT. This sequence encodes CASSEIAGELGSGELFF.

The chain employs TRBV4-1 and TRBJ1-1; D gene ambiguous. V gave up 4 bases and J gave up 7 bases, with 13 bases separating them. The CDR3 extends over 13 amino acids. The germline V gene encodes CDR1 MGHRA and CDR2 YSYEKL. CDR3 in DNA: TGCGCCAGCAGCCCAGACTTGTTTCGTGAAGCTTTCTTT. Translated: CASSPDLFREAFF.

This clonotype has at least ten counts. The V and J genes are TRBV20-1 and TRBJ2-1; 9 bases are a match to TRBD2. J was trimmed by 7 bases and V by 1 base; bases with no gene match: 5. The CDR3 consists of 14 residues. In germline, CDR1 is DFQATT, CDR2 SNEGSKA (reference sequence). The DNA for the CDR3 is TGCAGTGCTAGAGGCGGGGGGGCCGTTAATGAGCAGTTCTTC. Translating it yields CSARGGGAVNEQFF.

This clonotype occurred many times. This chain connects TRBV18 to TRBJ2-5; 7 bases fit TRBD1. Germline CDR1 KGHSH, CDR2 LQKENI. CDR3 length: 14 residues. Losses at the gene ends were 8 bases for V and 5 bases for J; bases not matched to a gene: 11. CDR3 loop: CASSPRQGRETQYF. The CDR3 DNA reads TGTGCCAGCAGCCCCCGACAGGGAAGGGAGACCCAGTACTTC.

This clonotype occurred a few times. The CDR3 is CASSPDKPDSSGGGFQETQYF. In DNA, the CDR3 is TGTGCCAGCAGCCCAGATAAGCCCGACTCTAGCGGGGGGGGCTTCCAAGAGACCCAGTACTTC. This chain links TRBV7-2 with TRBJ2-5; 12 bases are shared with TRBD2. CDR3 size: 21 residues. The V segment lost 5 bases and the J segment 1 base; nucleotides outside the gene matches: 20. The germline CDR1 and CDR2 sequences are SGHTA and FQGNSA.

This clonotype was seen at least ten times. The chain employs TRBV7-6 and TRBJ1-5; D is undetermined. Germline CDR1 SGHVS, CDR2 FNYEAQ. This CDR3 has 14 amino acids. The V gene lost 4 bases and the J gene lost 8 bases, with 15 bases spanning the gap. CDR3 amino acids: CASSSTLTGEPQHF. The CDR3 DNA sequence: TGTGCCAGCAGCTCGACTTTGACTGGGGAGCCCCAGCATTTT.

Of note for this clonotype: This may be a read error, as it is one base from a much larger clone. The CDR3 here is CASISQGVGGYTF. DNA of the CDR3: TGTGCCAGCATTTCTCAGGGAGTTGGTGGCTACACCTTC. The chain employs TRBV2 and TRBJ1-2, with D tentatively TRBD1 (5 bases). CDR1 and CDR2 from the germline V gene are SNHLY and FYNNEI. The germline V and J ends were trimmed by 7 bases and 7 bases, with 16 bases remaining between them. This CDR3 comprises 13 residues.

This clonotype was recorded many times. The rearrangement joins TRBV30 to TRBJ2-3; D is tentatively TRBD1 or TRBD2 (5 bases each). The CDR3 is 13 amino acids. Germline CDR1 GTSNPN, CDR2 SVGIG (reference sequence). Between the trimmed V and J ends, which lost 0 bases and 5 bases, there was a span of 9 bases. The CDR3 DNA follows: TGTGCCTGGAGTGTAACGGGACGAGATACGCAGTATTTT. Its translation is CAWSVTGRDTQYF.

As to this clonotype: A much larger clone is a single base away; this may be a read error. This CDR3 is CANREAGGPHNEQFF. CDR3 DNA sequence: TGTGCCAACAGAGAAGCGGGAGGGCCCCACAATGAGCAGTTCTTC. This chain links TRBV12-3 or TRBV12-4 with TRBJ2-1, with 10 bases fitting TRBD2. The length of the CDR3 is 15 residues. Unmatched junction bases numbered 11, after V lost 10 bases and J lost 5 bases.

This CDR3 is CSALSPSGTDTQYF. CDR3 in DNA: TGCAGTGCTCTTTCCCCTTCTGGCACAGATACGCAGTATTTT. This rearrangement joins TRBV20-1 to TRBJ2-3; D remains ambiguous. V was trimmed by 5 bases and J by 1 base, leaving 13 bases between them. CDR3 length: 14 amino acids. Germline values: CDR1 DFQATT, CDR2 SNEGSKA (reference sequence).

This chain uses TRBV20-1 with TRBJ1-4; D remains ambiguous. The CDR3 spans 13 residues. The germline V gene has CDR1 DFQATT and CDR2 SNEGSKA (reference sequence). Trimming removed 6 bases from V and 8 bases from J, with 16 bases in between. CDR3 in DNA: TGCAGTGCGCCCTTTTTGCGGGGAGAAAAACTGTTTTTT. Translating it yields CSAPFLRGEKLFF.

This rearrangement joins TRBV12-3 or TRBV12-4 to TRBJ1-3; the match to TRBD1 covers 7 bases. This CDR3 region has 17 residues. Trimming took 4 bases from V and 0 from J; bases not matched to a gene: 9. The CDR3: CASSYPKGTVSGNTIYF. The CDR3 nucleotides read TGTGCCAGCAGTTATCCGAAAGGGACAGTCTCTGGAAACACCATATATTTT.

With regard to this clonotype: A much larger clonotype is one base distant, so this may be a read error. The chain couples TRBV5-8 to TRBJ1-5; TRBD1 matches 9 bases. The trim removed 4 bases at V and 7 bases at J, leaving 15 bases unmatched. This CDR3 region has 17 residues. CDR1 is SGHTS, CDR2 YDEGEE, per germline. The CDR3 protein is CASSPCPGQGVVQPQHF. In DNA form, the CDR3 reads TGTGCCAGCAGCCCGTGCCCGGGACAGGGAGTGGTACAGCCCCAGCATTTT.

The gene calls are TRBV5-1 and TRBJ1-5; TRBD1 aligns across 11 bases. Germline lookup yields CDR1 SGHRS and CDR2 YFSETQ. The CDR3 sequence is 16 residues long. V shed 4 bases, J shed 1 base, and the junction held 4 bases outside the gene matches. The CDR3 coding sequence is TGCGCCAGCAGCCCGGGGACAGGGGGAAGCAATCAGCCCCAGCATTTT. This gives the protein CASSPGTGGSNQPQHF.

This clonotype was seen a few times. This rearrangement joins TRBV29-1 to TRBJ2-7, with a tentative D call TRBD1 (6 bases). This CDR3 has 13 amino acids. Germline V gene lookup returns CDR1 SQVTM and CDR2 ANQGSEA. The V gene lost 7 bases and the J gene lost 6 bases, with 19 bases spanning the gap. Written as DNA, the CDR3 is TGCAGCGCCCGGGACAATTCTCAAACCGAGCAGTACTTC. This codes for CSARDNSQTEQYF.

The chain couples TRBV10-3 to TRBJ2-1; D is perhaps TRBD1 or TRBD2 (5 bases each). From germline, CDR1 is ENHRY and CDR2 SYGVKD. The CDR3 extends over 13 amino acids. V was trimmed by 11 bases and J by 5 bases, leaving 16 bases between them. This CDR3 is CAVLRGADNEQFF. Written as DNA, the CDR3 is TGTGCCGTGCTTCGGGGCGCGGACAATGAGCAGTTCTTC.

Worth noting for this clonotype: A much larger clone sits a single nucleotide away, making a read error possible. The rearrangement joins TRBV7-9 to TRBJ1-6; the D gene is possibly TRBD1 (5 bases). V was pared by 1 base and J by 10 bases, with 14 bases between. This CDR3 has 15 residues. The germline V gene has CDR1 SEHNR and CDR2 FQNEAQ (reference sequence). Here the CDR3 DNA reads TGTGCCAGCAGCTTAGATGGAGGGGTAAAATCACCCCTCCACTTT. It yields the protein CASSLDGGVKSPLHF.

This chain links TRBV20-1 with TRBJ2-3; maybe TRBD1 (7 bases). Trimming removed 1 base at V and 6 bases at J, with 20 bases between. This CDR3 has 16 residues. The germline V gene encodes CDR1 DFQATT and CDR2 SNEGSKA (reference sequence). For the CDR3, the DNA is TGCAGTGCTAGAGGTCGCGGCAGGGGGGTTTTCGATACGCAGTATTTT. This encodes CSARGRGRGVFDTQYF.

Points on this clonotype: A much larger clone lies one base from this, so it may be a read error. This rearrangement joins TRBV18 to TRBJ1-1; maybe TRBD1 (5 bases). The CDR3 is 14 amino acids. Germline V lookup: CDR1 KGHSH, CDR2 LQKENI. CDR3 residues: CASSPPPGYTEASF. The DNA of the CDR3 is TGTGCCAGCTCACCACCGCCAGGGTATACTGAAGCTTCCTTT. The full variable domain, with the rest looked up from reference TRBV18 and TRBJ1-1, is NAGVMQNPRHLVRRRGQEARLRCSPMKGHSHVYWYRQLPEEGLKFMVYLQKENIIDESGMPKERFSAEFPKEGPSILRIQQVVRGDSAAYFCASSPPPGYTEASFGQGTRLTVV.